The 18 T cell receptor beta chains reported below all come from one sample, sequenced in a study of blood T cells in healthy people across ages (dated by TCRdb to the mid-2010s). The protocol used for the library was 5' RACE. For sequencing, an Illumina HiSeq 2500 was employed. A second PCR of roughly 6 to 11 cycles was performed with a sample-barcoded 5' primer and a J-beta primer mix. Clones were called with MiXCR by TCRdb after fastp trimmed the public reads at Q25, and only in-frame beta chains were retained. Each CDR3 protein gets just one entry, which takes the most common genes and DNA from the rows behind it. This sample gives approximately 700,000 distinct CDR3 sequences in total; around 32% of them show up just once. The ten biggest clones cover 15% to 17% of the sample. The sample was blood. The receptors were gathered from a woman at least 80 years old in good health. Donor details come from another sample of the same person, matched by shared clones.

The chain is built from TRBV20-1 and TRBJ2-4, with 10 bases fitting TRBD1. The DNA matches TRBJ2-5 better at its end, which makes the J call doubtful. From germline, CDR1 is DFQATT and CDR2 SNEGSKA (reference sequence). The CDR3 sequence is 14 residues long. The CDR3 protein is CSAREGQGFETQYF. CDR3 bases: TGCAGTGCTAGAGAGGGACAGGGGTTCGAGACCCAGTACTTC.

This chain connects TRBV3-1 to TRBJ2-7; D is unresolved. The assigned J gene may be wrong: the sequence end matches TRBJ2-5 better. Germline V gene lookup returns CDR1 LGHDT and CDR2 YNNKEL (reference sequence). The CDR3 is 12 amino acids. CDR3: CASSQDPGTQYF. The DNA for the CDR3 is TGTGCCAGCAGCCAAGACCCCGGGACCCAGTACTTC.

Many counts were recorded for this clonotype. The rearrangement uses TRBV20-1 and TRBJ2-7; D remains ambiguous. The CDR3 is 15 residues long. Germline V gene sequence: CDR1 DFQATT, CDR2 SNEGSKA (reference sequence). V lost 3 bases and J lost 2, with 17 bases in between. The CDR3 DNA reads TGCAGTGCTAGTCGAAGGTCCTCCCAGGCCTACGAGCAGTACTTC. Translating gives CSASRRSSQAYEQYF.

This clonotype has only a few counts. The chain is built from TRBV19 and TRBJ2-7; D remains unclear. Germline-derived CDR1 and CDR2 are LNHDA and SQIVND (reference sequence). V lost 7 bases and J 2 bases, leaving 12 bases between the germline ends. CDR3 length: 13 amino acids. The CDR3 sequence is CASTPRPPYEQYF. CDR3 coding DNA: TGTGCCAGTACGCCGCGACCCCCCTACGAGCAGTACTTC.

J is TRBJ2-7 and V is TRBV5-6; 9 positions match TRBD2. Germline V gene data show CDR1 as SGHDT and CDR2 as YYEEEE. This CDR3 contains 17 residues. With 1 base clipped from V and 0 bases from J, the junction kept 8 bases outside the gene matches. CDR3 nucleotides: TGTGCCAGCAGCTTGTTGGTTTCAGCGGGAGGCTCCTACGAGCAGTACTTC. Residues: CASSLLVSAGGSYEQYF.

This clonotype has at least ten counts. CDR3 sequence reads: CSVGGGSFGNEQFF. CDR3 in DNA: TGCAGTGTGGGAGGAGGGTCCTTCGGGAATGAGCAGTTCTTC. The chain joins TRBV20-1 to TRBJ2-1; a possible D gene is TRBD2 (6 bases). Germline CDR1 reads DFQATT; CDR2 reads SNEGSKA (reference sequence). This CDR3 comprises 14 residues. With 7 bases removed from V and 7 bases from J, the gap between germline ends came to 20 bases.

This clonotype came up a few times. A much bigger clone sits one base away, suggesting this may be a read error. This likely comes from a read error, as the CDR3 has no conserved phenylalanine or tryptophan at its end. J is TRBJ1-2 and V is TRBV7-8, with TRBD1 identical over 7 bases. The CDR3 has 17 residues. Germline CDR1 is SGHVS and CDR2 is FQNEAQ. V trimming: 1 base; J trimming: 0 bases; junction bases outside the gene matches: 8. The CDR3 nucleotides are TGTGCCAGCAGCTTAGATCAGTGGACAGGCCCTAACTATGGCTACACCTGC. Amino acids: CASSLDQWTGPNYGYTC.

This clonotype was found once. The chain combines TRBV6-5 with TRBJ1-4; tentative D call: TRBD1 (5 bases). Trimming pared 7 bases from V and 4 bases from J, leaving 16 bases between. The CDR3 totals 15 residues. The germline V gene has CDR1 MNHEY and CDR2 SVGAGI. The CDR3 is CASTAFRGGNEKLFF. CDR3 DNA sequence: TGTGCCAGCACCGCCTTTCGGGGCGGTAATGAAAAACTGTTTTTT.

With regard to this clonotype: Its ends do not fully match the called genes, so a read error is possible. The V and J genes are TRBV6-6 and TRBJ1-4; 11 bases fit TRBD1. The germline gives CDR1 MNHNY, CDR2 SVGAGI (reference sequence). The CDR3 spans 14 residues. The CDR3 DNA sequence: TGTGCCTGCAGTCCGGACAGGGGGCGTGAAAAACTGTTTTTT. It yields the protein CACSPDRGREKLFF.

The V gene is TRBV2, the J gene TRBJ2-5, with 10 bases matching TRBD2. The germline gives CDR1 SNHLY, CDR2 FYNNEI. There are 15 residues in the CDR3. The chain's CDR3 is CVPIPGAGGQETQYF. The CDR3 DNA is TGTGTTCCCATCCCCGGAGCGGGAGGGCAAGAGACCCAGTACTTC.

V and J are TRBV20-1 and TRBJ2-3; 10 bases agree with TRBD2. Per germline, CDR1 DFQATT and CDR2 SNEGSKA (reference sequence). After removal of 3 bases from V and 1 base from J, the junction contained 7 bases not matched to a gene. The CDR3 runs to 16 residues. DNA for the CDR3: TGCAGTGCTAGGCTTACTAGCGGGGTGGGCACAGATACGCAGTATTTT. It yields the protein CSARLTSGVGTDTQYF.

A note on this clonotype: A much bigger clone sits one base away, suggesting this may be a read error. The V gene is TRBV15, the J gene TRBJ2-3; 10 nucleotides align to TRBD1. Germline lookup yields CDR1 LNHNV and CDR2 YYDKDF (reference sequence). The CDR3 sequence is 17 residues long. V lost 1 base to trimming and J lost 1 base; unmatched junction nucleotides: 5. The CDR3 sequence: CATSRAGGTGGTDTQYF. The CDR3 region has the DNA TGTGCCACCAGCAGAGCGGGCGGGACAGGGGGCACAGATACGCAGTATTTT.

The gene calls are TRBV29-1 and TRBJ2-5, with no clear D. Trimming removed 6 bases from V and 4 bases from J, with 18 bases in between. Per the germline V gene, CDR1 is SQVTM and CDR2 is ANQGSEA. This CDR3 is built from 14 residues. CDR3 in DNA: TGCAGCGTGTCGGTCGGACCCTGGGTAGAGACCCAGTACTTC. Its translation: CSVSVGPWVETQYF.

This clonotype was seen a handful of times. The chain couples TRBV20-1 to TRBJ1-1; D is uncertain. Germline values: CDR1 DFQATT, CDR2 SNEGSKA (reference sequence). The V end lost 6 bases, the J end lost 1 base, and 9 bases lay between the germline ends. The CDR3 has 12 amino acids. As DNA, the CDR3 is TGCAGTGCGTATGACAAGAACACTGAAGCTTTCTTT. Protein: CSAYDKNTEAFF.

This chain links TRBV7-9 with TRBJ2-5; D may be TRBD1 (5 bases). The last part of the DNA fits TRBJ2-7 better; the J call may be wrong. The CDR3 is 14 residues long. Germline V gene sequence: CDR1 SEHNR, CDR2 FQNEAQ (reference sequence). As DNA, the CDR3 is TGTGCCAGCAGCTTGGCGTCGACAGTTTCCGAGCAGTACTTC. Protein sequence: CASSLASTVSEQYF.

The chain employs TRBV5-1 and TRBJ2-5; no reliable D call. Between the trimmed V and J ends, which lost 0 bases and 2 bases, there was a span of 8 bases. The germline gives CDR1 SGHRS, CDR2 YFSETQ. The CDR3 covers 14 residues. CDR3 in amino acids: CASSLDMGQETQYF. The CDR3 DNA reads as TGCGCCAGCAGCTTGGATATGGGACAAGAGACCCAGTACTTC.

This chain's CDR3 is CASSQSRGARNEQYF. DNA of the CDR3: TGCGCCAGCAGTCAATCCAGGGGGGCGCGCAACGAGCAGTACTTC. The gene calls are TRBV23-1 and TRBJ2-7; D might be TRBD1 (7 bases). TRBV23-1 is treated as an ORF (open reading frame) with a function not yet certain. Trimming took off 0 bases at V and 5 bases at J, with 14 bases between the two ends. The CDR3 loop spans 15 amino acids.

This clonotype was recorded at least ten times. The V call is TRBV5-1, the J call TRBJ2-7; perhaps TRBD1 as D (6 bases). This CDR3 has 13 residues. Germline values: CDR1 SGHRS, CDR2 YFSETQ. V was pared by 4 bases and J by 3 bases, with 11 bases between. CDR3 protein: CASSLGAHYEQYF. DNA of the CDR3: TGCGCCAGCAGCCTGGGGGCCCACTACGAGCAGTACTTC. Using reference TRBV5-1 and TRBJ2-7 for the parts outside the CDR3, the full variable domain is KAGVTQTPRYLIKTRGQQVTLSCSPISGHRSVSWYQQTPGQGLQFLFEYFSETQRNKGNFPGRFSGRQFSNSRSEMNVSTLELGDSALYLCASSLGAHYEQYFGPGTRLTVT.